This entry lists 19 T cell receptor beta chains sequenced from one sample in a study of cytomegalovirus exposure and HLA in healthy donors. PCR was performed using 60 Vbeta and 13 Jbeta primers. Clones were sequenced by immunoSEQ multiplex PCR, and TCRdb holds only the in-frame ones, with some missing. The sample includes more than 65,000 clones, under 70% of them seen just once. The sequenced sample was PBMCs. The receptors here all came from a woman in her forties or fifties in good health and CMV-seropositive.

CDR3 sequence (DNA): TGTGCCATCAGTGAGTCGCAGGGGGCGAGGGAGAACACTGAAGCTTTCTTT. This translates into CAISESQGARENTEAFF. The chain is built from TRBV10-3 and TRBJ1-1, with TRBD1 matching over 8 bases. The V and J ends lost 0 bases and 1 base, in that order; junction bases with no gene match: 7. Germline V gene sequence: CDR1 ENHRY, CDR2 SYGVKD. The CDR3 loop spans 17 amino acids.

V gene TRBV25-1 combines with J gene TRBJ2-5; TRBD2 agrees at 9 bases. Germline CDR1 MGHDK, CDR2 SYGVNS. This CDR3 region has 15 residues. The V and J ends lost 1 base and 5 bases, in that order; junction bases with no gene match: 5. CDR3: CASSEFLAGKETQYF. The CDR3 nucleotides are TGTGCCAGCAGTGAATTTCTAGCGGGGAAGGAGACCCAGTACTTC.

This sequence joins TRBV18 and TRBJ1-1, with a weak D call TRBD1 (5 bases). CDR3 length: 13 amino acids. The V end was cut by 4 bases, the J end by 1 base, with 7 bases between. Germline loops: CDR1 KGHSH, CDR2 LQKENI. CDR3 nucleotides: TGTGCCAGCTCACTGGGGGGGAACACTGAAGCTTTCTTT. Amino acid sequence: CASSLGGNTEAFF.

This chain links TRBV7-9 with TRBJ1-4; 7 positions agree with TRBD1. The length of the CDR3 is 15 residues. The ends lost 7 bases at V and 7 bases at J; junction bases unmatched: 12. Germline V gives CDR1 SEHNR, CDR2 FQNEAQ (reference sequence). For the CDR3, the DNA is TGTGCCAGCAAGAGCCAGGGGGTTCTAAGTGAAAAACTGTTTTTT. Translation gives CASKSQGVLSEKLFF. The variable domain in full, with the rest retrieved from reference TRBV7-9 and TRBJ1-4, is DTGVSQNPRHKITKRGQNVTFRCDPISEHNRLYWYRQTLGQGPEFLTYFQNEAQLEKSRLLSDRFSAERPKGSFSTLEIQRTEQGDSAMYLCASKSQGVLSEKLFFGSGTQLSVL.

This chain uses TRBV6-1 with TRBJ2-3, with TRBD2 matching over 10 bases. This CDR3 region has 16 residues. CDR1 is MNHNS, CDR2 SASEGT, per germline. Losses at the gene ends were 1 base for V and 4 bases for J; bases not matched to a gene: 5. The CDR3 region is CASSEVPSGGSDTQYF. The CDR3 DNA follows: TGTGCCAGCAGTGAAGTTCCTAGCGGGGGCTCAGATACGCAGTATTTT.

The V and J genes are TRBV6-6 and TRBJ2-6; D is unclear. This CDR3 has 13 residues. V was pared by 8 bases and J by 1 base, with 6 bases between. Germline loops: CDR1 MNHNY, CDR2 SVGAGI (reference sequence). The chain's CDR3 is CASCSSGANVLTF. The CDR3 nucleotides are TGTGCCAGCTGTAGTTCTGGGGCCAACGTCCTGACTTTC.

The chain uses TRBV10-2 and TRBJ1-2; TRBD1 aligns across 8 bases. The CDR3 runs to 13 residues. Germline trimming cut 7 bases from V and 4 bases from J; bases unmatched to any gene: 5. The germline gives CDR1 WSHSY, CDR2 SAAADI. The CDR3 spells CASNRDRTYGYTF. In nucleotides, the CDR3 is TGCGCCAGCAATAGGGACAGGACCTATGGCTACACCTTC.

The chain combines TRBV5-1 with TRBJ2-3, with D perhaps matching TRBD2 (5 bases). The CDR3 covers 14 residues. Trimming shortened V by 7 bases and J by 0 bases, and 12 bases separated the two germline ends. CDR1 and CDR2 from the germline V gene are SGHRS and YFSETQ. This CDR3 is CASVGGSSTDTQYF. The CDR3 DNA reads as TGCGCCAGCGTAGGTGGGAGTAGCACAGATACGCAGTATTTT.

V and J are TRBV5-1 and TRBJ2-2, with 9 bases that match TRBD1. V shed 3 bases and J 0 bases; nucleotides not matched to a gene: 6. Germline assignment: CDR1 SGHRS and CDR2 YFSETQ. The CDR3 extends over 17 amino acids. The CDR3 coding sequence is TGCGCCAGCAGCTCGGGGGGACAGGGCACGAACACCGGGGAGCTGTTTTTT. Amino acid sequence: CASSSGGQGTNTGELFF.

The V gene is TRBV10-3, the J gene TRBJ2-1; possibly TRBD1 for D (6 bases). Germline V gene data show CDR1 as ENHRY and CDR2 as SYGVKD. The CDR3 is 14 residues long. V lost 4 bases to trimming and J lost 7 bases, with 14 bases between them. The CDR3 coding sequence is TGTGCCATCAGTGCAGGGACACCGGAAAATGAGCAGTTCTTC. This translates into CAISAGTPENEQFF.

The rearrangement joins TRBV19 to TRBJ1-4; a weak D match, TRBD1 (5 bases). The CDR3 has 16 amino acids. Trimming cost V 7 bases and J 0 bases, with 15 bases left between them. Germline V gene lookup returns CDR1 LNHDA and CDR2 SQIVND (reference sequence). The CDR3 region is CASTTLDSATNEKLFF. In nucleotides, the CDR3 is TGTGCCAGTACCACTCTAGACAGCGCAACTAATGAAAAACTGTTTTTT. Supplemented by reference TRBV19 and TRBJ1-4, the full variable domain reads DGGITQSPKYLFRKEGQNVTLSCEQNLNHDAMYWYRQDPGQGLRLIYYSQIVNDFQKGDIAEGYSVSREKKESFPLTVTSAQKNPTAFYLCASTTLDSATNEKLFFGSGTQLSVL.

The V call is TRBV9, the J call TRBJ2-5; 10 nucleotides line up with TRBD2. CDR1 and CDR2 (germline): SGDLS, YYNGEE. J was trimmed by 1 base and V by 0 bases; bases with no gene match: 6. The CDR3 has 17 residues. The CDR3 sequence is CASSVGSSGGTQETQYF. CDR3 nucleotide sequence: TGTGCCAGCAGCGTAGGGTCTAGCGGGGGCACCCAAGAGACCCAGTACTTC.

V is TRBV5-5 and J is TRBJ1-4; tentatively, D is TRBD1 (6 bases). This CDR3 region has 14 residues. V was trimmed by 3 bases and J by 2 bases, leaving 8 bases between them. Germline CDR1 SGHKS, CDR2 YYEKEE (reference sequence). CDR3 in DNA: TGTGCCAGCAGCTGGGGGGGCACTAATGAAAAACTGTTTTTT. This codes for CASSWGGTNEKLFF.

The chain is built from TRBV10-3 and TRBJ1-5; D not resolved. Germline CDR1 is ENHRY and CDR2 is SYGVKD. CDR3 size: 12 residues. The V end lost 4 bases, the J end lost 8 bases, and 9 bases lay between the germline ends. The CDR3 spells CAISGAEEPQHF. In DNA form, the CDR3 reads TGTGCCATCAGTGGTGCAGAGGAGCCCCAGCATTTT.

J is TRBJ2-1 and V is TRBV7-2; weak D call: TRBD2 (5 bases). CDR1 and CDR2 from the germline V gene are SGHTA and FQGNSA. CDR3 length: 15 residues. V was clipped by 4 bases and J by 0 bases, with 10 bases between them. The CDR3 is CASSSGLTSYNEQFF. CDR3 in DNA: TGTGCCAGCAGCTCTGGACTGACCTCCTACAATGAGCAGTTCTTC.

This clone was seen once. At one end the junction does not follow the germline gene, possibly because of a read error. The gene calls are TRBV5-6 and TRBJ2-3; no reliable D call. CDR1 and CDR2 (germline): SGHDT, YYEEEE. The length of the CDR3 is 11 residues. The CDR3 nucleotides are TGTGCCAGCAGCTTGGCCGCCCTAGTCCTTTTT. Translating gives CASSLAALVLF. Full variable domain (outside the CDR3, taken from reference TRBV5-6 and TRBJ2-3): DAGVTQSPTHLIKTRGQQVTLRCSPKSGHDTVSWYQQALGQGPQFIFQYYEEEERQRGNFPDRFSGHQFPNYSSELNVNALLLGDSALYLCASSLAALVLFGPGTRLTVL.

The chain employs TRBV30 and TRBJ1-6; 9 bases line up with TRBD1. The germline V gene encodes CDR1 GTSNPN and CDR2 SVGIG (reference sequence). CDR3 length: 14 residues. V gave up 0 bases and J gave up 7 bases; unmatched junction bases: 1. The CDR3 bases are TGTGCCTGGAGTGTAGGACAGGGGAATTCACCCCTCCACTTT. Translating gives CAWSVGQGNSPLHF.

Notes on this clone: Compared with germline, one end of the junction differs, possibly owing to a read error. The V gene is TRBV6-1, the J gene TRBJ2-5, with D perhaps matching TRBD2 (5 bases). CDR3 size: 14 residues. Germline CDR1 and CDR2: MNHNS and SASEGT. The CDR3 loop is CAGSVLAEGETQYF. CDR3 bases: TGTGCCGGCAGTGTTTTGGCAGAGGGAGAGACCCAGTACTTC.

This clone has only one observation. The chain has TRBV29-1 and TRBJ2-6; D not certain. V gave up 3 bases and J gave up 4 bases, with 19 bases separating them. Looked up from germline, CDR1 is SQVTM and CDR2 is ANQGSEA. There are 17 residues in the CDR3. This CDR3 reads CSVDSPGLISGANVLTF. DNA for the CDR3: TGCAGCGTTGACAGTCCAGGATTGATTTCCGGGGCCAACGTCCTGACTTTC.